The text below deals with one T cell receptor beta chain. Its antigen remains unidentified. Base qualities are not recorded, but no much larger clone differs from it by a single base. Measured from the cysteine to the phenylalanine, the CDR3 is 17 residues long. CDR3 DNA only is kept here, 51 bases in frame from base 1. At the junction V is shortened by 0 bases and J by 0 bases, with 14 bases in between. From the germline V gene, CDR1 is SGHTA and CDR2 is FQGNSA. This sample is drawn from a study of graft-versus-host responses after intestinal transplantation (dated by TCRdb to about 2021). Study-wide context: The transplants that recipients received were multivisceral, liver-intestinal, or isolated intestinal. Every recipient was given anti-thymocyte globulin induction, then maintenance tacrolimus and steroids for roughly 3 years. Graft-versus-host and host-versus-graft alloreactive T cell clones were tracked in the graft, circulation and bone marrow after intestinal transplantation using bulk TCR-beta CDR3 sequencing. Alloreactive clones were identified by sequencing pre-transplant mixed lymphocyte reaction products and comparing these products with unstimulated pre-transplant donor and recipient T cells. The cohort enrolled under 25 intestinal transplant recipients including one retransplant, and 3 patients lacking pretransplant specimens were excluded. Donor T cell macrochimerism was defined as a peak of at least 4% donor T cells among recipient peripheral blood mononuclear cells. Rather than going through the commercial service, samples from a few later patients were sequenced in-house on an Illumina MiSeq and processed with MiXCR. The paper as a whole reports these results and caveats: Early after transplant, peak levels of circulating GvH clones were found to be associated with declines in HvG clones. GvH clones turned up in recipient bone marrow, with some appearing earlier in ileal mucosa or blood, a pattern consistent with an intestinal mucosal origin. In the allografts of patients with donor T cell macrochimerism, GvH to HvG T cell clonal ratios were high. Conclusions were limited by the relatively low number and heterogeneity of intestinal transplant patients.

Library method: the immunoSEQ multiplex PCR assay. For most patients, genomic DNA was isolated with the Qiagen DNeasy Blood and Tissue Kit and shipped frozen to Adaptive Biotechnologies for TCR sequencing. High-throughput TCR-beta CDR3 sequencing of genomic DNA from most patients was performed by Adaptive Biotechnologies. Per the original workflow: TCR sequencing data for around 19 patients were retrieved from Adaptive's ImmunoSEQ software; three other patients were processed with MiXCR and VDJtools. To correct CD4 versus CD8 sorting errors, sequences present in both subsets at a frequency ratio below 5:1 were removed. CDR3 nucleotide sequences shared between donor and recipient were removed because the origin of such sequences could not be assigned. To count as alloreactive, a clone needed at least 2-fold expansion over unstimulated cells and a minimum CFSE-low frequency of 0.002% (template counts) or 0.001% (read counts). A clone was considered mappable if detected in the sequenced pre-transplant spleen, lymph node, or MLR CFSE-low populations of the donor or recipient. The cumulative frequency of alloreactive clones was calculated as a percentage of all sequences, weighted by copy number. Sourced from immuneACCESS, this table was stored by TCRdb with only in-frame sequences that have V and J called. A share of the clones is absent; for the studies checked, an unresolved V gene accounts for under half, and the remainder has no known explanation. V, J and clone size were drawn from that table, and D and trimming were deduced from the DNA. Within this sample are fewer than 95,000 clones, with roughly 93% of them counted one time only. Over 0.15% of the sample comes from the top ten.

This specimen's time point label, per the study, means: cells obtained before transplantation from donor or recipient. CD3+CD4+ and CD3+CD8+ populations were FACS-sorted from unstimulated pre-transplant donor and recipient cells taken from spleen or lymph nodes. This clonotype originated in a human donor who was the organ donor for an intestinal transplant. Specimen: unstimulated CD4+ T cells sorted from spleen or lymph node cells, collected before transplant. The V and J genes are TRBV7-2 and TRBJ1-2; no confident D gene assignment can be made. The DNA reads as follows: TGTGCCAGCAGCTTAGCGGCCCCAGAGAGCTCTAACTATGGCTACACCTTC. Its protein is CASSLAAPESSNYGYTF.